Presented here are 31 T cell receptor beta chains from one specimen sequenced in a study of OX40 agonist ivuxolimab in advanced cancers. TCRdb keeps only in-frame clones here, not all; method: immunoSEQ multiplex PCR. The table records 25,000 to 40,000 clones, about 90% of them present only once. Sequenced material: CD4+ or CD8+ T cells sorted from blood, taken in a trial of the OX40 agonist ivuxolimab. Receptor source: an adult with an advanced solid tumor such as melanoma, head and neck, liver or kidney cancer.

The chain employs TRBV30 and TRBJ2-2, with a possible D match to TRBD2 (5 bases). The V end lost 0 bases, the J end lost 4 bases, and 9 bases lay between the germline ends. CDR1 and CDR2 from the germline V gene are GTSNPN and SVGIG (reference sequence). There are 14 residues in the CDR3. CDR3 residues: CAWSVKDFTGELFF. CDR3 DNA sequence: TGTGCCTGGAGTGTGAAGGACTTCACCGGGGAGCTGTTTTTT.

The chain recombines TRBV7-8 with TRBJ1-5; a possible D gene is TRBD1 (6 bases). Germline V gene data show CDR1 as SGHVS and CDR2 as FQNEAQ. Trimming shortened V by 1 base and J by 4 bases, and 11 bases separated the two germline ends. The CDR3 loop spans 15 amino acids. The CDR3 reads CASSLDDRLNQPQHF. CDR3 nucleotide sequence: TGTGCCAGCAGCTTAGACGACAGGCTGAATCAGCCCCAGCATTTT.

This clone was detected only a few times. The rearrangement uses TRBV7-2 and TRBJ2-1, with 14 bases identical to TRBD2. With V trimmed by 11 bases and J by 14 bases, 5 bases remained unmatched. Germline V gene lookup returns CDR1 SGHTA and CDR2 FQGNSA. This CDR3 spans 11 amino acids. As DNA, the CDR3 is TGTGCCTCGGGACTAGCGGGAGACGAGTTCTTC. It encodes CASGLAGDEFF.

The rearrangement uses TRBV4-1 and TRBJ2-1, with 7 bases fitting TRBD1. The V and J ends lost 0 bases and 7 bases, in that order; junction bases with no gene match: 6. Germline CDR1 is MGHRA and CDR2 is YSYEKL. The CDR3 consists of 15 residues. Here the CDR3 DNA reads TGCGCCAGCAGCCAAGAAGGGGGCTGGAAGAATGAGCAGTTCTTC. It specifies CASSQEGGWKNEQFF.

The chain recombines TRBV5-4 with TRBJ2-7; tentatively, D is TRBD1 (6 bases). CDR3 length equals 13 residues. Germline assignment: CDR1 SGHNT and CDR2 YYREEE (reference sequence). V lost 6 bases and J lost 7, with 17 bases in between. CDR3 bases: TGTGCCAGCACGACCCCAGGGGACCTTGAGCAGTACTTC. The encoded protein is CASTTPGDLEQYF.

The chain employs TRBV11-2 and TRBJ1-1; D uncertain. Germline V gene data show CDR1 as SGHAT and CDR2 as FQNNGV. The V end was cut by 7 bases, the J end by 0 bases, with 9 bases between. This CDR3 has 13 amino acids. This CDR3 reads CASNEQMNTEAFF. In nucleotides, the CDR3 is TGTGCCAGCAACGAACAGATGAACACTGAAGCTTTCTTT.

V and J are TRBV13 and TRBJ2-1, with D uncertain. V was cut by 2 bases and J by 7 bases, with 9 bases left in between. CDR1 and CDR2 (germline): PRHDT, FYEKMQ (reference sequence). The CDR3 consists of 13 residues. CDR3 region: CASSLYEQNEQFF. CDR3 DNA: TGTGCCAGCAGCTTATATGAGCAGAATGAGCAGTTCTTC.

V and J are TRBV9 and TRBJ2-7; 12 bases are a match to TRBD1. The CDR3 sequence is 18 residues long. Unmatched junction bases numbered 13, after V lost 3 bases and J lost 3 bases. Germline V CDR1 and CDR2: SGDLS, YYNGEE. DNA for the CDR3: TGTGCCAGCAGCGGACACGGGACAGGGGGCGCCTCGTACTACGAGCAGTACTTC. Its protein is CASSGHGTGGASYYEQYF.

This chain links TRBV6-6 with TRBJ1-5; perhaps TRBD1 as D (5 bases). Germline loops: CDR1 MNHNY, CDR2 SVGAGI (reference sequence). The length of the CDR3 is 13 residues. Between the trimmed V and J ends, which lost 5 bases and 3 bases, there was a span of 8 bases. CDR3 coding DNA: TGTGCCAGCAGTCGGGGGGTCAATCAGCCCCAGCATTTT. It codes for CASSRGVNQPQHF.

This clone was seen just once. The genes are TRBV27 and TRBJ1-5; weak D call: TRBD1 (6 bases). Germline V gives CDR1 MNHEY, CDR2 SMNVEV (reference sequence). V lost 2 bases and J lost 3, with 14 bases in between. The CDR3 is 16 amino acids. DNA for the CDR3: TGTGCCAGCAGTTTAAATTTCGGGGGGCCCAATCAGCCCCAGCATTTT. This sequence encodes CASSLNFGGPNQPQHF.

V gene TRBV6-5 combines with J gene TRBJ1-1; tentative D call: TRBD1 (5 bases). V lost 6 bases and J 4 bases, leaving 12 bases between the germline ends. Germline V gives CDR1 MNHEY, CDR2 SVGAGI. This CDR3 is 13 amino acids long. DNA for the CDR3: TGTGCCAGCAGAAGGGGTGTCGGCACTGAAGCTTTCTTT. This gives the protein CASRRGVGTEAFF.

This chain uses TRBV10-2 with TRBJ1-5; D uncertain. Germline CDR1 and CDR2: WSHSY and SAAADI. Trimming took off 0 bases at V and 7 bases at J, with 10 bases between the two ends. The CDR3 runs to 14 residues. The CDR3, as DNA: TGCGCCAGCAGTGAGTCTCGAGGGCAACAGCCCCAGCATTTT. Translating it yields CASSESRGQQPQHF.

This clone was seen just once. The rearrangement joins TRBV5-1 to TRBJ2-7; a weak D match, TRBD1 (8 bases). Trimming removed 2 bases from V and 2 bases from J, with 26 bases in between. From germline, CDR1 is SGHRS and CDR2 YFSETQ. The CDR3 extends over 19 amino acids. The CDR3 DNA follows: TGCGCCAGCAGCTTAACGGACAGGGAAGAAGGCGGGAGCCCCTACGAGCAGTACTTC. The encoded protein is CASSLTDREEGGSPYEQYF.

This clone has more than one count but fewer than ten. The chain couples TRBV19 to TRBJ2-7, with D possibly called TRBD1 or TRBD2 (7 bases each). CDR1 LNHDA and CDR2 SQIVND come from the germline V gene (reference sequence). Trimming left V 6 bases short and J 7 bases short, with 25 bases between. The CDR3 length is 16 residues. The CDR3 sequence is CASSRGERGLAEEQYF. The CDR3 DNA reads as TGTGCCAGTAGCCGCGGGGAAAGGGGGCTAGCGGAGGAGCAGTACTTC.

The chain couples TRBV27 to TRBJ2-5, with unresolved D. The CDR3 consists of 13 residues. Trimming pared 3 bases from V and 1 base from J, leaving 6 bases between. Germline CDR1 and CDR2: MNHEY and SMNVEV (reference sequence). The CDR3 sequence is CASSFRGQETQYF. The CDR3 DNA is TGTGCCAGCAGTTTCCGCGGCCAAGAGACCCAGTACTTC.

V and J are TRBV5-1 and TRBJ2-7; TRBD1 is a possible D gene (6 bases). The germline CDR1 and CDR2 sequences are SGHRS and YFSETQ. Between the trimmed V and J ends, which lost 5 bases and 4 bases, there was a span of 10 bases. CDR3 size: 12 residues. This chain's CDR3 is CASSPTGYEQYV. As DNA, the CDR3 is TGCGCCAGCAGTCCCACAGGGTACGAGCAGTACGTC.

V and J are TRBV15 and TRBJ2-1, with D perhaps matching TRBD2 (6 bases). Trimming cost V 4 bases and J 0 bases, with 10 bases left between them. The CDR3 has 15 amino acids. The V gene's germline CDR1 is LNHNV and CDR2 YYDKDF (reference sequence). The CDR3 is CATSIGGNSYNEQFF. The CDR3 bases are TGTGCCACCAGCATAGGAGGGAACTCCTACAATGAGCAGTTCTTC.

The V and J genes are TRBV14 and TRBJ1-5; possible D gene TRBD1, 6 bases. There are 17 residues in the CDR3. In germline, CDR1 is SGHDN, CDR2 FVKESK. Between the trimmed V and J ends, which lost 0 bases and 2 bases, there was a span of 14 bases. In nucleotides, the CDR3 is TGTGCCAGCAGCCAAGACGTGGACAGCTCGGGCAATCAGCCCCAGCATTTT. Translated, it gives CASSQDVDSSGNQPQHF.

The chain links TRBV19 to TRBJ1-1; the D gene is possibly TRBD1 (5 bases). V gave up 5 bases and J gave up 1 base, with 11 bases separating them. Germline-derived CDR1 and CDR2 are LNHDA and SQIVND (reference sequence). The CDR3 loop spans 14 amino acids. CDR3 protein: CASSAGYGNTEAFF. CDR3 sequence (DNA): TGTGCCAGTAGTGCAGGGTACGGGAACACTGAAGCTTTCTTT.

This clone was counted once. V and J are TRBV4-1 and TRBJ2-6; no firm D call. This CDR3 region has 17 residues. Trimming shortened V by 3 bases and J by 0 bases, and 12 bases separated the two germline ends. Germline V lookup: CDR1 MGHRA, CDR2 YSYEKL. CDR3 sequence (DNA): TGCGCCAGCAGCCAGCCAGTCGATGACTCTGGGGCCAACGTCCTGACTTTC. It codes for CASSQPVDDSGANVLTF.

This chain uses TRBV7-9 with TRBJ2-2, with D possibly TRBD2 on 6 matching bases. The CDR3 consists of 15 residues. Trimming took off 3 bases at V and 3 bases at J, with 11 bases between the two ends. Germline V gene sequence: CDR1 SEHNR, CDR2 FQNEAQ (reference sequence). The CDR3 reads CASSFLSSDTGELFF. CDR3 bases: TGTGCCAGCAGCTTCCTTTCTAGCGACACCGGGGAGCTGTTTTTT. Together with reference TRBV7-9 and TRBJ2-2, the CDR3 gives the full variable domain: DTGVSQNPRHKITKRGQNVTFRCDPISEHNRLYWYRQTLGQGPEFLTYFQNEAQLEKSRLLSDRFSAERPKGSFSTLEIQRTEQGDSAMYLCASSFLSSDTGELFFGEGSRLTVL.

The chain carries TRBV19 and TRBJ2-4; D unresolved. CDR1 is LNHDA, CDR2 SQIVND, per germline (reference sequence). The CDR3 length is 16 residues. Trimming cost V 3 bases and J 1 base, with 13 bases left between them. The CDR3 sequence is CASSIYTLAAKNIQYF. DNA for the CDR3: TGTGCCAGTAGTATTTACACGCTGGCGGCCAAAAACATTCAGTACTTC.

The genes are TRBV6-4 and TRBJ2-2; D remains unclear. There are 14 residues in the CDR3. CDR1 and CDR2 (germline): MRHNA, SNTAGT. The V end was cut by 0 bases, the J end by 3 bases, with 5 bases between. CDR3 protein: CASSDSWDTGELFF. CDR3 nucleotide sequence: TGTGCCAGCAGTGACTCCTGGGACACCGGGGAGCTGTTTTTT.

DNA of the CDR3: TGTGCCAGCAGCGGAGCATACCCTAGCACAGATACGCAGTATTTT. As protein: CASSGAYPSTDTQYF. The chain recombines TRBV7-9 with TRBJ2-3; D is uncertain. V shed 5 bases and J shed 0 bases, with 12 bases lying between them. CDR3 size: 15 residues. Germline CDR1 and CDR2: SEHNR and FQNEAQ (reference sequence).

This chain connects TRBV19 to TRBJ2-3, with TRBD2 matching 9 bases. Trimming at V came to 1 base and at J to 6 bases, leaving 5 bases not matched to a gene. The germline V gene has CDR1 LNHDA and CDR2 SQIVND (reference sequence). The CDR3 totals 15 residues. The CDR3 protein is CASSIVSGGWDTQYF. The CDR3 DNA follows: TGTGCCAGTAGTATAGTTAGCGGGGGTTGGGATACGCAGTATTTT. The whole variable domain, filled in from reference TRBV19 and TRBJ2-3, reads DGGITQSPKYLFRKEGQNVTLSCEQNLNHDAMYWYRQDPGQGLRLIYYSQIVNDFQKGDIAEGYSVSREKKESFPLTVTSAQKNPTAFYLCASSIVSGGWDTQYFGPGTRLTVL.

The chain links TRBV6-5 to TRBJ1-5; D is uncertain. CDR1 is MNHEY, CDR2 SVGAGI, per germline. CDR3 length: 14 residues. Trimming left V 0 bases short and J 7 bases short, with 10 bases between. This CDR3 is CASSYSIAEQPQHF. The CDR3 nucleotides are TGTGCCAGCAGTTACTCGATCGCCGAGCAGCCCCAGCATTTT.

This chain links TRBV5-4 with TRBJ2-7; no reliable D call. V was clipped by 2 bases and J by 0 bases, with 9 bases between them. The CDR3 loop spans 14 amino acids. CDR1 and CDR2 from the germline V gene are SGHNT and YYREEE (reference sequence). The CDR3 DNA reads TGTGCCAGCAGCTTTTCGAGTAACTCCTACGAGCAGTACTTC. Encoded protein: CASSFSSNSYEQYF.

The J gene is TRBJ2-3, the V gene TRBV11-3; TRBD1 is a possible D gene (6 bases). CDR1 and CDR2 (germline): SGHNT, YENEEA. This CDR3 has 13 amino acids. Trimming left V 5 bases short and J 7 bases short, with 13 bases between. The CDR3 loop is CASSEGTLNTQYF. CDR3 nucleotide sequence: TGTGCCAGCAGCGAAGGGACATTAAATACGCAGTATTTT.

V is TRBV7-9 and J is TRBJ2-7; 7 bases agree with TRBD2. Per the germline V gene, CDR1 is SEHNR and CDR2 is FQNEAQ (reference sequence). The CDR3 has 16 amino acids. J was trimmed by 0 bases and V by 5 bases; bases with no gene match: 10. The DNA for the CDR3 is TGTGCCAGCAGCATTTTCAGCGGGGAGAGCTCCTACGAGCAGTACTTC. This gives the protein CASSIFSGESSYEQYF.

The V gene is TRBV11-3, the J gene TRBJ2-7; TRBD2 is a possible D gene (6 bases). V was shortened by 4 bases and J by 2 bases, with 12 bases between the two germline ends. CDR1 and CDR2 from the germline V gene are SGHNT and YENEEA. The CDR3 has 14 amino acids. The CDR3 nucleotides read TGTGCCAGCAGCTCGAGCGGGTCAACCTACGAGCAGTACTTC. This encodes CASSSSGSTYEQYF.

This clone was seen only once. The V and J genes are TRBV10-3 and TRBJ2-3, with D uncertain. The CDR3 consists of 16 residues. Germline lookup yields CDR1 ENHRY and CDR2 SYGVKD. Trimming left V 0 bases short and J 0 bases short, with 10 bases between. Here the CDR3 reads CAISESMVPSTDTQYF. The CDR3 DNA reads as TGTGCCATCAGTGAGTCGATGGTTCCTAGCACAGATACGCAGTATTTT.